Listed below are T cell receptor beta chains from one sample, sequenced in a study of blood T cell repertoires in COVID-19. The method was immunoSEQ multiplex PCR; TCRdb's version includes in-frame clones alone and lacks a portion of them. The sample shows some 230,000 clones, approximately 80% of them seen only once. What was sequenced was peripheral blood. The source of these receptors is a woman between 45 and 60 years old with acute or convalescent COVID-19. Each CDR3 is given with its conserved first and last residue. D genes are given only for firm matches.

d_call	j_call	v_call	cdr3_length	cdr3_nt	cdr3_aa
.	TRBJ2-1	TRBV5-4	13	TGTGCCAACCCCCCCGGGGTGAGGAATGAGCAGTTCTTC	CANPPGVRNEQFF
.	TRBJ1-2	TRBV5-6	14	TGTGCCAGCAGCTTGGTTGGGGCGGACTATGGCTACACCTTC	CASSLVGADYGYTF
TRBD2	TRBJ2-7	TRBV5-1	13	TGCGCCAGCTCCGGGGGGGCTAGCGACGAGCAGTACTTC	CASSGGASDEQYF
TRBD2	TRBJ2-3	TRBV9	15	TGTGCCAGCAGCGTCCAGGGACTAGTCGCAGATACGCAGTATTTT	CASSVQGLVADTQYF
TRBD2	TRBJ2-2	TRBV30	17	TGTGCCTGGACCAAGCGGGGACTACTTACCGTCACCGGGGAGCTGTTTTTT	CAWTKRGLLTVTGELFF
.	TRBJ1-2	TRBV7-8	12	TGTGCCAGCAGCTTCAGGACAGCCGGCTACACCTTC	CASSFRTAGYTF
.	TRBJ1-3	TRBV18	15	TGTGCCAGCTCACCACAAACGGGGGCTGGAAACACCATATATTTT	CASSPQTGAGNTIYF
.	TRBJ2-5	TRBV5-8	14	TGTGCCAGCAGCTCGAGAGCGATCCAAGAGACCCAGTACTTC	CASSSRAIQETQYF
TRBD1	TRBJ1-3	TRBV28	13	TGTGCCAGCAGTCCGACAGGGAAGGGGGCCATATATTTT	CASSPTGKGAIYF
TRBD1	TRBJ1-2	TRBV24-1	13	TGTGCCACCAGGTTGGACAGGGATAAGAGTTACACCTTC	CATRLDRDKSYTF
TRBD2	TRBJ2-1	TRBV27	16	TGTGCCAGCAGTTCAACTAGCGGGGGACCGTACAATGAGCAGTTCTTC	CASSSTSGGPYNEQFF
.	TRBJ1-2	TRBV24-1	12	TGTGCCACCAGTGATTTCGGGAGAGCCTACACCTTC	CATSDFGRAYTF
.	TRBJ1-2	TRBV5-1	15	TGCGCCAGCAGCTTGGACTCCGCGGGAAACTATGGCTACACCTTC	CASSLDSAGNYGYTF
TRBD1	TRBJ1-6	TRBV4-3	14	TGCGCCAGCAGCCATGGGACAGGGGGCTCACCCCTCCACTTT	CASSHGTGGSPLHF
.	TRBJ1-1	TRBV10-3	15	TGTGCCATCAGTTTGGGACACCCCTCGAACACTGAAGCTTTCTTT	CAISLGHPSNTEAFF
.	TRBJ1-2	TRBV25-1	13	TGTGCCAGCAGTATACAGGGTCTTCGTGGCTACACCTTC	CASSIQGLRGYTF
.	TRBJ2-1	TRBV15	19	TGTGCCACCAGCAGAGATCCTTCGGAGGGGGCGCGTCCCTACAATGAGCAGTTCTTC	CATSRDPSEGARPYNEQFF
.	TRBJ2-7	TRBV7-9	13	TGTGCCACCCAACAGGCGAGCTCCTACGAGCAGTACTTC	CATQQASSYEQYF
TRBD1	TRBJ1-1	TRBV27	12	TGTGCCAGCAGTCAACCGGGACAGGGAGCTTTCTTT	CASSQPGQGAFF
.	TRBJ2-2	TRBV6-5	14	TGTGCCAGCAGGTACAGGGGGGGCACCGGGGAGCTGTTTTTT	CASRYRGGTGELFF
TRBD1	TRBJ1-2	TRBV6-5	14	TGTGCCAGCAGTACCCGGGACAGGGGATTGGGCTACACCTTC	CASSTRDRGLGYTF
.	TRBJ1-6	TRBV27	15	TGTGCCAGCAGGACAGAGAGCTCCTATAATTCACCCCTCCACTTT	CASRTESSYNSPLHF
TRBD2	TRBJ2-3	TRBV5-1	16	TGCGCCAGCAGCTTAACGGTAGCGGGAGTGGCAGATACGCAGTATTTT	CASSLTVAGVADTQYF
TRBD1	TRBJ2-7	TRBV18	15	TGTGCCAGCTCTCCTAGACAGGGAGTCTCCTACGAGCAGTACTTC	CASSPRQGVSYEQYF
TRBD1	TRBJ2-5	TRBV29-1	13	TGCAGCGTAGCGACAGGGGGCATGAAGACCCAGTACTTC	CSVATGGMKTQYF